Following are 21 T cell receptor beta chains from one sample sequenced in a study of PD-1 blockade in classical Hodgkin lymphoma. Assay: immunoSEQ multiplex PCR; the TCRdb copy retains only in-frame clones and omits some. The sample shows 10,000 to 15,000 clones, 65% to 80% of them seen only once. In every patient, relapse followed autologous stem cell transplantation, while exposure to brentuximab vedotin differed. PBMCs were thawed, and CD8+ T cells were then isolated from them by magnetic negative selection. Here the sequenced sample was CD8+ T cells from blood, taken at baseline. The receptors originated from a human donor with classical Hodgkin lymphoma.

This rearrangement joins TRBV2 to TRBJ1-5; D not resolved. The V end was cut by 3 bases, the J end by 0 bases, with 12 bases between. The CDR3 is 16 residues long. Germline V gives CDR1 SNHLY, CDR2 FYNNEI. CDR3 in DNA: TGTGCCAGCAGTGACGTGGCAGCCTATAGCAATCAGCCCCAGCATTTT. It translates to CASSDVAAYSNQPQHF.

This clone was seen once. This chain uses TRBV13 with TRBJ2-7, with D perhaps TRBD1 (5 bases). V shed 1 base and J shed 3 bases, with 16 bases lying between them. This CDR3 has 16 residues. Per germline, CDR1 PRHDT and CDR2 FYEKMQ (reference sequence). The CDR3 region is CASSLESRVRRYEQYF. CDR3 nucleotide sequence: TGTGCCAGCAGCTTAGAGTCCAGGGTTAGGCGCTACGAGCAGTACTTC.

This clone was recorded only once. V usage is TRBV2 and J usage is TRBJ2-4; 9 bases line up with TRBD2. The V segment lost 2 bases and the J segment 8 bases; nucleotides outside the gene matches: 10. This CDR3 is 16 amino acids long. Germline V lookup: CDR1 SNHLY, CDR2 FYNNEI. The CDR3 loop reads CASSERGTSPYHIQYF. The CDR3 region has the DNA TGTGCCAGCAGTGAACGGGGGACTAGCCCTTACCACATTCAGTACTTC.

The rearrangement links TRBV14 to TRBJ2-7; 14 bases line up with TRBD2. This CDR3 has 16 amino acids. Trimming removed 1 base from V and 5 bases from J; junction bases left unmatched: 4. Germline values: CDR1 SGHDN, CDR2 FVKESK. The CDR3 sequence: CASSQGKTSGGDEQYF. For the CDR3, the DNA is TGTGCCAGCAGCCAAGGCAAGACTAGCGGGGGGGACGAGCAGTACTTC.

Only one count was recorded for this clone. This chain joins TRBV2 and TRBJ2-1; 10 nucleotides line up with TRBD2. The CDR3 consists of 18 residues. The J segment lost 7 bases and the V segment lost 2 bases, leaving 14 bases of the junction unmatched. Germline CDR1 reads SNHLY; CDR2 reads FYNNEI. The CDR3, as DNA: TGTGCCAGCAGTGAACCCACCGTTGTTAGCGGGGGGTTAAATGAGCAGTTCTTC. This sequence encodes CASSEPTVVSGGLNEQFF. Full variable domain (missing parts from reference TRBV2 and TRBJ2-1): EPEVTQTPSHQVTQMGQEVILRCVPISNHLYFYWYRQILGQKVEFLVSFYNNEISEKSEIFDDQFSVERPDGSNFTLKIRSTKLEDSAMYFCASSEPTVVSGGLNEQFFGPGTRLTVL.

This chain connects TRBV7-9 to TRBJ1-2; D is unresolved. The CDR3 has 16 residues. The germline CDR1 and CDR2 sequences are SEHNR and FQNEAQ (reference sequence). Trimming pared 4 bases from V and 5 bases from J, leaving 20 bases between. The CDR3 reads CASSSNTGVLRYGYTF. Here the CDR3 DNA reads TGTGCCAGCAGCTCAAATACCGGGGTGCTTCGGTATGGCTACACCTTC.

Only one count was recorded for this clone. CDR3 sequence reads: CASSLGPRAYNEQFF. The DNA of the CDR3 is TGTGCCAGCAGTTTGGGACCGAGAGCCTACAATGAGCAGTTCTTC. The gene calls are TRBV6-5 and TRBJ2-1; either TRBD1 or TRBD2 may fit D (5 bases each). Trimming shortened V by 4 bases and J by 2 bases, and 12 bases separated the two germline ends. CDR3 size: 15 residues. The germline V gene has CDR1 MNHEY and CDR2 SVGAGI.

By share of the sample, this clone is medium-sized (0.01 to 0.1%). Additional DNA sequences in this sample encode the identical CDR3. This rearrangement joins TRBV19 to TRBJ2-3; TRBD2 agrees at 7 bases. CDR3 length: 15 residues. Trimming at V came to 7 bases and at J to 3 bases, leaving 10 bases not matched to a gene. The V gene's germline CDR1 is LNHDA and CDR2 SQIVND (reference sequence). For the CDR3, the DNA is TGTGCCAGTACCCTTGGGGGGGTAGGGACAGATACGCAGTATTTT. It is translated as CASTLGGVGTDTQYF.

The gene calls are TRBV5-6 and TRBJ2-1; maybe TRBD2 (6 bases). Germline V gene data show CDR1 as SGHDT and CDR2 as YYEEEE. The V and J ends lost 0 bases and 1 base respectively, with 11 bases between them. The CDR3 contains 16 residues. CDR3 amino acids: CASSLAGGRSYNEQFF. The CDR3 DNA follows: TGTGCCAGCAGCTTGGCCGGGGGAAGATCCTACAATGAGCAGTTCTTC.

The chain recombines TRBV7-6 with TRBJ2-1, with no clear D. V was shortened by 3 bases and J by 3 bases, with 3 bases between the two germline ends. The CDR3 runs 12 residues. Germline V CDR1 and CDR2: SGHVS, FNYEAQ. CDR3 sequence (DNA): TGTGCCAGCAGCTTCGACTACAATGAGCAGTTCTTC. Amino acid sequence: CASSFDYNEQFF.

The chain has TRBV6-5 and TRBJ2-5, with D perhaps TRBD2 (5 bases). Trimming shortened V by 4 bases and J by 4 bases, and 19 bases separated the two germline ends. CDR3 length: 16 residues. Germline lookup yields CDR1 MNHEY and CDR2 SVGAGI. The CDR3 reads CASSSQVAGNIETQYF. Written as DNA, the CDR3 is TGTGCCAGCAGTTCGCAGGTCGCCGGGAACATAGAGACCCAGTACTTC.

The rearrangement joins TRBV29-1 to TRBJ2-7; TRBD1 agrees at 7 bases. CDR1 is SQVTM, CDR2 ANQGSEA, per germline. The CDR3 has 12 residues. With V trimmed by 2 bases and J by 2 bases, 0 bases remained unmatched. The CDR3 DNA sequence: TGCAGCGTTGAACAGGGGGCCTACGAGCAGTACTTC. Amino acids: CSVEQGAYEQYF.

This clone was detected once. This chain connects TRBV7-2 to TRBJ2-5; 10 positions agree with TRBD2. This CDR3 spans 16 amino acids. V lost 5 bases to trimming and J lost 0 bases; unmatched junction nucleotides: 6. The germline V gene encodes CDR1 SGHTA and CDR2 FQGNSA. The CDR3: CASSPRTSGDQETQYF. The CDR3 DNA sequence: TGTGCCAGCAGCCCCCGGACTAGCGGCGACCAAGAGACCCAGTACTTC. Combining the CDR3 with reference TRBV7-2 and TRBJ2-5 gives the whole variable domain GAGVSQSPSNKVTEKGKDVELRCDPISGHTALYWYRQSLGQGLEFLIYFQGNSAPDKSGLPSDRFSAERTGGSVSTLTIQRTQQEDSAVYLCASSPRTSGDQETQYFGPGTRLLVL.

The genes are TRBV12-5 and TRBJ2-1; 9 nucleotides agree with TRBD1. J lost 7 bases, V lost 0 bases, and 7 bases had no gene match. The CDR3 length is 16 residues. Germline CDR1 is LGHNT and CDR2 is FRNRAP. CDR3 in DNA: TGTGCTAGTGGTTTGGTACAGAACAGGGGGCAGAATGAGCAGTTCTTC. Translation gives CASGLVQNRGQNEQFF.

This chain uses TRBV9 with TRBJ2-2; unclear D gene. Trimming cost V 0 bases and J 1 base, with 10 bases left between them. CDR3 length equals 16 residues. Germline values: CDR1 SGDLS, CDR2 YYNGEE. The CDR3 loop reads CASSVGRRLNTGELFF. DNA of the CDR3: TGTGCCAGCAGCGTAGGTCGACGGCTGAACACCGGGGAGCTGTTTTTT.

J is TRBJ2-7 and V is TRBV19; possible D gene TRBD1, 6 bases. In germline, CDR1 is LNHDA, CDR2 SQIVND (reference sequence). The CDR3 consists of 14 residues. Deletions cut 1 base from V and 3 bases from J, with 10 bases between. CDR3: CASSIGGQLYEQYF. The CDR3 nucleotides read TGTGCCAGTAGTATAGGGGGGCAGCTCTACGAGCAGTACTTC.

This clone occurred a few times. The rearrangement links TRBV7-2 to TRBJ1-2; D perhaps matches TRBD1 (5 bases). V was trimmed by 1 base and J by 4 bases, leaving 10 bases between them. CDR1 SGHTA and CDR2 FQGNSA come from the germline V gene. This CDR3 is built from 14 residues. CDR3 residues: CASSLVGGGYGYTF. In DNA, the CDR3 is TGTGCCAGCAGCTTAGTTGGGGGGGGCTATGGCTACACCTTC.

The chain uses TRBV29-1 and TRBJ2-1, with 7 positions matching TRBD1. There are 16 residues in the CDR3. After removal of 6 bases from V and 5 bases from J, the junction contained 16 bases not matched to a gene. CDR1 is SQVTM and CDR2 is ANQGSEA in the germline V gene. The chain's CDR3 is CSVPNPDRVRDNEQFF. The CDR3 DNA reads TGCAGCGTCCCCAACCCCGACAGGGTACGGGACAATGAGCAGTTCTTC.

This chain uses TRBV10-1 with TRBJ1-1; 7 bases match TRBD1. The CDR3 is 16 residues long. Germline lookup yields CDR1 WNHNN and CDR2 SYGVQD (reference sequence). Losses at the gene ends were 4 bases for V and 1 base for J; bases not matched to a gene: 9. CDR3 residues: CASSAVTGEGNTEAFF. The CDR3 DNA is TGCGCCAGCAGTGCTGTCACAGGGGAAGGGAACACTGAAGCTTTCTTT.

The V and J genes are TRBV19 and TRBJ2-7, with a possible D match to TRBD2 (6 bases). There are 14 residues in the CDR3. The germline gives CDR1 LNHDA, CDR2 SQIVND (reference sequence). Deletions cut 4 bases from V and 5 bases from J, with 15 bases between. CDR3 DNA sequence: TGTGCCAGTAGTAGGGGCGGGGCGAGCCACGAGCAGTACTTC. Amino acids: CASSRGGASHEQYF.

The DNA for the CDR3 is TGTGCCAGCAGCCGGACGACAGGGGGCTGGTTGGACTATGGCTACACCTTC. Translation: CASSRTTGGWLDYGYTF. V usage is TRBV7-9 and J usage is TRBJ1-2; TRBD1 matches at 10 bases. V lost 5 bases and J lost 3; bases outside the gene matches: 12. The germline gives CDR1 SEHNR, CDR2 FQNEAQ (reference sequence). This CDR3 is 17 amino acids long.